This TCR beta chain was observed in a study of blood T cell repertoires in COVID-19. Study summary: Samples taken during acute and convalescent COVID-19 were collected in the United States, Italy and Spain. The analysed material was cDNA or gDNA that came from T cells, B-cell-depleted T cells, or PBMCs.

Germline values: CDR1 LGHDT, CDR2 YNNKEL (reference sequence). After removal of 1 base from V and 8 bases from J, the junction contained 7 bases not matched to a gene. The CDR3 contains 14 residues. Sequencing was performed with immunoSEQ multiplex PCR; in TCRdb, only in-frame clones are kept and a portion is missing. The data contain under 130,000 clones, 70% to 90% of them seen just once; the ten biggest clones take up 3.5%. The genes are TRBV3-1 (or the pseudogene TRBV3-2) and TRBJ1-1, with 7 bases lining up with TRBD1. The sequencing sample was made of peripheral blood. This clonotype was obtained from a human donor in a cohort sampled during active COVID-19. CDR3 coding DNA: TGTGCCAGCAGCCAAGTTAGGGCAGGGGGAGAAGCTTTCTTT. Its translation: CASSQVRAGGEAFF.